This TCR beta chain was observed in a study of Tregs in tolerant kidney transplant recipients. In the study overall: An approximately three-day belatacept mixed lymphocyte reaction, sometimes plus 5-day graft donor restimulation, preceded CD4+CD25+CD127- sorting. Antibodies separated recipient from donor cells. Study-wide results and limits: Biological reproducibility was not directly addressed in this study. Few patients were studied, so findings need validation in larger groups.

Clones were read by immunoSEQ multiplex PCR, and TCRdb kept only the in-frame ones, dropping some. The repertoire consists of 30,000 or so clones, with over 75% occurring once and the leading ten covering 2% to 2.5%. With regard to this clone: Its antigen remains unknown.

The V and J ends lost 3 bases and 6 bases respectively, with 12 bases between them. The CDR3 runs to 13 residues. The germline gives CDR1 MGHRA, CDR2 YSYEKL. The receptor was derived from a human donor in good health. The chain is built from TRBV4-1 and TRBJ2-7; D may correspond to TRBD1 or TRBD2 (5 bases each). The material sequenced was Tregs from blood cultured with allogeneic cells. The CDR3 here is CASSQGPGFEQYF. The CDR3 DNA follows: TGCGCCAGCAGCCAGGGACCGGGTTTCGAGCAGTACTTC.